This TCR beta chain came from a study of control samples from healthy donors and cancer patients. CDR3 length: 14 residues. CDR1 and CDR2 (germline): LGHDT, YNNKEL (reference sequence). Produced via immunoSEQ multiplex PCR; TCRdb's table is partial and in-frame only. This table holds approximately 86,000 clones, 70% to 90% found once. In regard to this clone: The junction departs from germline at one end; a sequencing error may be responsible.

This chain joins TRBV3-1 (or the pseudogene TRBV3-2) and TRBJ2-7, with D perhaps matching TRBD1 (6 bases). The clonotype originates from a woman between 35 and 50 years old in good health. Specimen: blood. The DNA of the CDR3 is TGTGCCAGCAGCCAAGAAGGGTCGGGACACCGCGCGAACTTC. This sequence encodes CASSQEGSGHRANF.